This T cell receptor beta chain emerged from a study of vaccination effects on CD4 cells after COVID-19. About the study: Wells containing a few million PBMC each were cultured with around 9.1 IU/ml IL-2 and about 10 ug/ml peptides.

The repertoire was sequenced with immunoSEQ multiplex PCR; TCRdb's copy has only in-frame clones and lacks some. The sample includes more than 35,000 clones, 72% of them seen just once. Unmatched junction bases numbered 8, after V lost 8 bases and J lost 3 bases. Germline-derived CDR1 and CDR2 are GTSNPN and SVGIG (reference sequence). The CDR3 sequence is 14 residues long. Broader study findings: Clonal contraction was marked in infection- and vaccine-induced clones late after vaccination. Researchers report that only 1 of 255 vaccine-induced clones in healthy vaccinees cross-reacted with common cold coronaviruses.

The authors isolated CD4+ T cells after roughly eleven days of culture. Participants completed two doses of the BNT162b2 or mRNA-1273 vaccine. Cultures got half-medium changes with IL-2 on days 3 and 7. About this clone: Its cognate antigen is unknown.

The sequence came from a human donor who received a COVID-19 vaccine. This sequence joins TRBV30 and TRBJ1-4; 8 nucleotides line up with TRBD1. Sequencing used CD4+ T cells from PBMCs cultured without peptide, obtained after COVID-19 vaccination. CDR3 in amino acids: CAAYRGDANEKLFF. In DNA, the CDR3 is TGTGCCGCCTACAGGGGGGACGCTAATGAAAAACTGTTTTTT.